This T cell receptor beta chain was found in a study of cytomegalovirus exposure and HLA in healthy donors (dated by TCRdb to about 2017). A note on the overall study: In an earlier analysis of approximately 640 of the donors, roughly 300 Gb of sequence data and some 120 million unique TCR beta sequences from 150 million to 200 million T cells were reported. Roughly five DR-DQ haplotypes were handled as single units for association and clustering because linkage in the cohort was strong. A later genetic analysis took genome-wide SNP genotypes for about three fifths of the 666 donors and used that subset as a discovery cohort. HLA typing covered class I and class II loci at four-digit resolution. An earlier analysis of some 500 of the donors used high-throughput TCR beta sequencing to judge whether each TCR beta V gene segment behaved as functional or pseudogenic. An early release covering approximately 600 HLA-typed donors comprised about 300 gigabases of sequencing data and around 80 million unique TCR sequences. The study used immunosequencing to profile the T cell repertoires of approximately 650 subjects and linked those repertoires to cytomegalovirus serostatus. The number of typed donors differed by locus: roughly 629-640 for A, B, C, DRB1 and DQB1; roughly 510 for DQA1; approximately 610 for DPA1; and approximately 450 for DPB1. Every discovery cohort repertoire had been produced on one sequencing platform. The study aimed to test whether signatures of past pathogen exposure could be identified by cataloging public T cell receptors. Donor age, sex, ethnicity and CMV serostatus were compiled together with the repertoire data. Of the roughly 390 genotyped donors, around 81% fell in the genetic ancestry cluster associated with self-reported Caucasian donors. Among some 410 genotyped donors of the cohort, an average of around 240,000 unique TCR beta nucleotide sequences were sequenced per donor, about a sixth of them non-productive. Along with the approximately 700-subject first cohort, a separate validation cohort of 120 different subjects was used. Rather than drawing on any new phenotypic data, the later analysis identified candidate immune exposures from TCR beta sequences and the way those sequences occurred across donors. In a later analysis, previously published TCR beta repertoires from fewer than 750 donors were re-analyzed and high-resolution HLA genotyping was added so that TCR occurrence patterns could be studied. To predict cytomegalovirus infection status, the study combined high-throughput TCR immunosequencing, statistical association of individual TCRs with disease status, and machine learning. Paper-wide results and their limitations: A later analysis associated some 17,000 TCR beta sequences with specific HLA alleles at a false discovery rate of 0.05. A later analysis reported that several top co-occurrence clusters appeared linked to parvovirus B19, influenza, CMV and Epstein-Barr virus. In a later analysis, HLA-associated TCR beta chains showed more clonal expansion and lower generation probabilities than non-associated chains that were equally common. This cohort had only TCR beta chains sequenced, and the lack of alpha or paired-chain data limited which features could be detected. Most TCR sequences were observed very rarely across donors, whereas some public TCRs were present in many individuals. Because counts were too low, 15 to 20 rarely observed V segments, including chromosome 9 orphons, were excluded from the earlier analysis of 587 of the donors. Assigning TCR associations to individual alleles was difficult when HLA alleles, especially DR and DQ, strongly co-occurred. The presence/absence analyses assumed that sequencing depth was roughly uniform across donors, and that assumption may not be true. Linkage disequilibrium might explain the correlated functional status among segregating V segments, but an unknown experimental factor could not be excluded. Most CMV-associated TCR beta chains appeared to be HLA-restricted in a later analysis, and the HLA associations seemed to be driven largely by CMV exposure. A further reported finding was that TCR beta sequences accurately predicted the HLA-A and HLA-B alleles for most subjects in the first cohort. The study gave a list of about 150 TCR beta chains associated with cytomegalovirus. In a later analysis, the rate of TCR association differed among HLA loci, with DRB1 alleles having the most associated TCRs and HLA-C alleles having the fewest. The classifier was reported to diagnose cytomegalovirus status with high specificity and sensitivity in both the original and validation cohorts. A cluster of highly shared sequence variants was judged likely to represent a technical artifact of the sequencing pipeline. Some IMGT-functional V segments, including TRBV6-2 and TRBV6-3, could not be told apart with the 87-base-pair reads, so those segments were excluded. Broadly in line with IMGT annotations, most TCR beta V segments showed up in productive rearrangements about 90% or about 30% of the time in an earlier analysis of around 550 of the donors. For the cohort, immune exposure information was limited to CMV serostatus. The authors suggested that the approach could potentially be generalized to other disease states and immunological phenotypes. A few of the identified cytomegalovirus-associated TCR beta chains were confirmed in vitro to be specific for cytomegalovirus antigens. A later genetic analysis associated a missense DCLRE1C variant with V-gene and J-gene trimming of TCR beta chains, and an independent cohort replicated the association. In a later genetic analysis, fewer N-insertions in productive TCRs were reported among donors in an Asian-associated ancestry cluster than the roughly 700-donor mean. HLA typing was unavailable for some donors at each locus, so association tests used only the typed subset.

The library came from the immunoSEQ multiplex PCR assay. For the multiplex PCR, a mixture combining 60 forward primers for TCR Vbeta segments and 13 reverse primers for TCR Jbeta segments was used. The CDR3 region of rearranged TCR beta genes was amplified from genomic DNA by a multiplex PCR assay. Amplified TCR beta libraries were sequenced as 87-base-pair reads on the Illumina HiSeq System. The authors' pipeline ran thus. In a later analysis, some 80 million unique TCR beta chains were counted across the 690 or so repertoires, and roughly 10 million of these chains were shared by at least two donors. A nearest-neighbor algorithm error-corrected the raw reads and collapsed the reads into unique sequences, merging closely related sequences to remove PCR and sequencing errors. CDR3 sequences were aligned to IMGT reference sequences to assign V, D and J gene segments. For a sequence to be retained, a match of at least six nucleotides to both a V gene segment and a J gene segment was required. Rearrangements were called productive when the CDR3 lacked stop codons and stayed in frame with V and J; all others were non-productive. CDR3 was defined according to IMGT convention as the region running from the second conserved V-encoded cysteine to the conserved J-encoded phenylalanine. Sequences without an unambiguous match to a single V gene segment were excluded from the earlier analysis of about 600 of the donors. An earlier analysis of a few hundred of the donors classified V segments as functional when productive rearrangements were above 56.7% and as segregating when the standard deviation between donors was above 5%. To diagnose cytomegalovirus status from the catalog of TCR beta chain sequences, a statistical classification framework was built. In a later analysis, TCR nucleotide sequences were compared against IMGT/GENE-DB human TR gene sequences so that V and J genes could be assigned. In a later analysis, CDR3 sequences and most-parsimonious VDJ recombination scenarios were assigned using the TCRdist pipeline. In a later analysis, each TCR beta chain was defined by its CDR3 amino acid sequence together with its V-gene family, and reads lacking a unique V-gene family were excluded. A later analysis removed nearly 600 highly shared, low-generation-probability nucleotide sequences to deal with suspected cross-contamination and a sequencing artifact. A later analysis calculated a clonal expansion index for each public chain from normalized within-repertoire ranks of inferred template counts. In a later analysis, generation probabilities were computed with a VDJ recombination model fitted to out-of-frame rearrangements, and the resulting probabilities were checked against IGoR. A later analysis scored TCR-TCR, TCR-HLA and TCR-CMV co-occurrence with hypergeometric tests, applying a repertoire-size bias correction to TCR pairs. In a later analysis, false discovery rates were estimated by permuting HLA or CMV assignments 20 times. A later analysis grouped co-occurring TCRs with DBSCAN, adding TCRdist sequence similarity when clustering within HLA-allele-positive subsets. For co-occurrence clustering, repertoires with fewer than 30,000 or more than 120,000 public chains were excluded, along with 5 or 6 repertoires with anomalous nucleotide sharing. TCRdb took this table from immuneACCESS and kept in-frame rearrangements with V and J called. Such tables lack part of the clones; where checked against another copy, unresolved V genes explain under half of the gap, and the rest is unexplained. D and trimming come from the DNA, and the V and J calls and clone size come from that table. In all, the sample holds just over 150,000 clones, and about 75% of those were seen once. Of the sample, roughly 1.9% falls within the top ten clones.

Relative to germline, V is 2 bases shorter and J is 0 bases shorter, with 5 bases between their ends. Reading the germline V gene (reference sequence) gives CDR1 LNHDA and CDR2 SQIVND. From the cysteine through the phenylalanine, the CDR3 covers 15 amino acids. Only CDR3 DNA remains: 45 bases, in frame from the first base. On this clone: No cognate antigen has been identified for it. Within one base of it there is no much larger clone, and no base qualities were kept.

The cohort comprised hundreds of healthy bone marrow donors. All cohort members were sampled while nominally healthy, although unrecorded immune exposures were likely present. The donor tested CMV seronegative and was one of the 352 seronegative cohort members. Each donor provided a peripheral blood sample, and peripheral blood mononuclear cells were used for TCR beta sequencing. The Qiagen DNeasy Blood Extraction Kit was used to extract genomic DNA from the blood cell samples. The receptor was isolated from a female donor in good health and CMV-seronegative. This chain joins TRBV19 to TRBJ1-6; no D gene can be assigned with confidence. The sequenced material came from PBMCs. CDR3 loop: CASSILSSYNSPLHF. The DNA is as follows: TGTGCCAGTAGTATACTGAGCTCCTATAATTCACCCCTCCACTTT.